This T cell receptor beta chain emerged from a study of cytotoxic CD8 clonotypes in ibrutinib-treated CLL (TCRdb year 2021). With regard to the full study: The cohort had 11 relapsed/refractory and more than 14 treatment-naive patients; roughly 17 were IGHV unmutated. Partial responses were observed in 24 patients and complete responses in 2; after a median follow-up of 68 months, remission was maintained in some 14 patients and progression was observed in approximately 12. Of the 70 to 90 people in the trial, about two dozen had longitudinal samples available. Every remission and progressive disease sample was obtained while ibrutinib was still being received by the patients. Cryopreserved peripheral blood mononuclear cells were collected at three points: before therapy, at response, and at either sustained remission or disease progression. Response samples were taken after a median of approximately 13 months on treatment, ranging from roughly 6 to 36 months. On average, each sample yielded around 250,000 productive templates and around 100,000 productive rearrangements.

With regard to this clone: The target of this receptor is not known. No clone much larger than this one lies a single base away; base qualities are absent.

Overall study outcomes, separate from this receptor: At baseline, clonality was higher than in age-matched healthy donors and showed a strong correlation with circulating CD8+ T-cell counts. Sampling times were not matched between patients in sustained remission and patients whose disease was progressing, and lymph node repertoires were not examined. An increase in clonality was observed at ibrutinib response, with clonality remaining stable during sustained remission and falling back toward baseline at progression. Public clonotypes were rare and either shrank or stayed stable during treatment, and the rise in clonality at ibrutinib response reflected expansion of private clonotypes.

From its cysteine to its phenylalanine, the CDR3 spans 15 amino acids. Here the CDR3 DNA is all that survives: 45 bases in frame from base 1. The germline V gene gives CDR1 as SGHRS and CDR2 as YFSETQ. The trim is 2 bases for V and 2 bases for J, with a gap of 11 bases between the germline ends. The goal of deep resolution MiSeq sequencing was a depth between 1 in 1 million and 1 in 200,000 T cells, and coverage averaged 10x per clonotype. TCR beta libraries were generated with the immunoSEQ hsTCRB Kit. On the study's bioinformatics: Data were analyzed with ImmunoSEQ Data Assistant and ImmunoSEQ Analyzer, with V, D and J genes assigned per IMGT definitions. Clonality, with values ranging from 0 to 1, was calculated as one minus the normalized Shannon entropy of productive rearrangement frequencies. Only overrepresented clonotypes making up at least 0.05% of each patient's repertoire were included in the public clonotype analysis. Around 13 age-matched healthy donor repertoires from immuneACCESS were used as controls for clonality. This immuneACCESS table, as held by TCRdb, lists in-frame sequences with V and J called but not all clones. Of the missing ones, under half trace to an unresolved V gene in checked studies; the others have no known cause. V and J calls plus clone size are reproduced from that table; the DNA served to infer D and trimming. Across this sample there are some 150,000 clones, with about three quarters seen only once. The ten largest make up about 5% of the sample.

Taken with the paper, the label for time point translates to: less than 30 months on ibrutinib. For TCR beta library preparation, approximately 2 micrograms of genomic DNA were extracted from the cryopreserved PBMCs. Longitudinal blood samples from CLL patients receiving ibrutinib monotherapy were subjected to high-throughput TCR beta sequencing. The patients took part in an open-label, single-center phase 2 trial of ibrutinib monotherapy. The chain was built from TRBV5-1 and TRBJ2-1; matching of 5 bases hints at TRBD1 as the D gene. This specimen was PBMCs, taken after 24 months of ibrutinib treatment. The TCR sequence derives from a human donor with chronic lymphocytic leukemia. The CDR3 region reads CASSFGAGPYNEQFF. The bases read TGCGCCAGCAGCTTTGGGGCAGGACCCTACAATGAGCAGTTCTTC.